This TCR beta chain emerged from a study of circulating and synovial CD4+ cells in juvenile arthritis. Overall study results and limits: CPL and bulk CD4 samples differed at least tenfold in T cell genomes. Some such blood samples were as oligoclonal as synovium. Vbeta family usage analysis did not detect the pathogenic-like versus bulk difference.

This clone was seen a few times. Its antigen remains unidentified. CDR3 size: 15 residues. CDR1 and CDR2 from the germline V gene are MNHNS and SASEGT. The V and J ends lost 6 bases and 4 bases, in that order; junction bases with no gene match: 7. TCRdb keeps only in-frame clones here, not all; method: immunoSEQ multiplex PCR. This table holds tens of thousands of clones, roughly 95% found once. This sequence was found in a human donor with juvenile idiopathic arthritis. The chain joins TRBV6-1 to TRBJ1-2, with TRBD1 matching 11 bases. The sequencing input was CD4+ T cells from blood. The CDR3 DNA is TGTGCCAGCAGCACCGGGACAGGGGGTGCCTATGGCTACACCTTC. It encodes CASSTGTGGAYGYTF.